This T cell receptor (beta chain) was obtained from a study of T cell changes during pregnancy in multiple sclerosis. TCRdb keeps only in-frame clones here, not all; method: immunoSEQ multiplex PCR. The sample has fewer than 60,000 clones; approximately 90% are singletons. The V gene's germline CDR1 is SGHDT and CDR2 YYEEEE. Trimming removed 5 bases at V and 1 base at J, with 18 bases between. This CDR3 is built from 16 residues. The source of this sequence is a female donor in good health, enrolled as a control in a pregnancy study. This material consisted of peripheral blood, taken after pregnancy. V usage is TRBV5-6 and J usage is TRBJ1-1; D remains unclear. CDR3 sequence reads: CASSPLGSFSNTEAFF. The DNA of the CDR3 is TGTGCCAGCAGTCCATTGGGGAGCTTTTCGAACACTGAAGCTTTCTTT.